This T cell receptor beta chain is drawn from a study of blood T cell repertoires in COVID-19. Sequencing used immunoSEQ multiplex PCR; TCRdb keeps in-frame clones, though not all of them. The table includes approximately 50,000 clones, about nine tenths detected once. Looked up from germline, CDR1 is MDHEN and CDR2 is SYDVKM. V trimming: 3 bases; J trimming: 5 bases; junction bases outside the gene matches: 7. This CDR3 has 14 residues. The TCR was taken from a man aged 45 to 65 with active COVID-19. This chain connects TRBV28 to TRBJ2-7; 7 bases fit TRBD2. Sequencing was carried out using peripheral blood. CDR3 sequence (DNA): TGTGCCAGCAGTTTGTTGGGAGGGCGCGACGAGCAGTACTTC. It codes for CASSLLGGRDEQYF.